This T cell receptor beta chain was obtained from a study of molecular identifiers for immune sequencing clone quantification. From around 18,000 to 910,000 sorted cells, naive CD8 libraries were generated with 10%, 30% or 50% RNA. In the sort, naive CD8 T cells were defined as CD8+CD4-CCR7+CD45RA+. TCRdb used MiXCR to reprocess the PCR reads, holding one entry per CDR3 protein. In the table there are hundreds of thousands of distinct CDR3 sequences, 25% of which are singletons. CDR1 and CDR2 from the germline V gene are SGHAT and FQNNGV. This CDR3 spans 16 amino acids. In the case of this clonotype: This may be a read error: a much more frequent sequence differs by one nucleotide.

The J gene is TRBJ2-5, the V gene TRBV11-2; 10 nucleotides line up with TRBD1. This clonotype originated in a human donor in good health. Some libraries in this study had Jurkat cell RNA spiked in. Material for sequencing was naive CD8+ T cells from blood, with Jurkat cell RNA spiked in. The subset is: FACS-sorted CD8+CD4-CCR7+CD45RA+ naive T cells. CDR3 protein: CASSLVIDRGRETPYF. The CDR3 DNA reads TGTGCCAGCAGCTTAGTAATAGACAGGGGGCGAGAGACCCCGTACTTC.